This TCR beta chain was obtained from a study of blood T cell repertoires in COVID-19. Per the original methods: Estimation of nucleated cell counts relied on the amplification of reference gene primers. The data were produced by immunoSEQ multiplex PCR, yet TCRdb's version contains in-frame clones alone and is incomplete. V and J calls and clone size come straight from that table; D and trimming were deduced from the DNA. The sample has over 250,000 clones, around 92% seen once. The CDR3 is 14 amino acids. Germline lookup yields CDR1 SGDLS and CDR2 YYNGEE. Trimming took off 4 bases at V and 4 bases at J, with 15 bases between the two ends. In terms of age and location, participants ranged from about 18 to 100 years and lived in about two dozen US areas. As concerns this clone: This specimen includes other DNA sequences encoding the same CDR3.

The chain recombines TRBV9 with TRBJ2-7, with D possibly matching TRBD2 (6 bases). This receptor was obtained from a woman aged 60-75 years who had recovered from COVID-19. The sample consisted of PBMCs or T cells enriched from blood (not recorded which). The CDR3 DNA is TGTGCCAGCAGCCCCCGACCGGGAGCTTACGAGCAGTACTTC. Its protein is CASSPRPGAYEQYF.